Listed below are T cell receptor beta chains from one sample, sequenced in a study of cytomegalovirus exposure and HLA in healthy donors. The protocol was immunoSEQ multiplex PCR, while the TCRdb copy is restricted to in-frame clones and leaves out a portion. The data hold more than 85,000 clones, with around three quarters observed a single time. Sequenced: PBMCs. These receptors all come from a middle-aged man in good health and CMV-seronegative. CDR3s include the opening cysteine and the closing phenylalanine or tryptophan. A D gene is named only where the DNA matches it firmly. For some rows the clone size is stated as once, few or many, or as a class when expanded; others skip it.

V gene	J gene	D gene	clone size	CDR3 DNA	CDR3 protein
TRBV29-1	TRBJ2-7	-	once	TGCAGCGTTGAAGGTCCAAGGAGGCTGGGTACCTACGAGCAGTACTTC	CSVEGPRRLGTYEQYF
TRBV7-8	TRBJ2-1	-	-	TGTGCCAGCAGCTTAGTGAGGGGGAGCTACGAGCAGTTCTTC	CASSLVRGSYEQFF
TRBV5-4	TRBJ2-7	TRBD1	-	TGTGCCAGCAGCTTGGGGACAGGGGCCGACGAGCAGTACTTC	CASSLGTGADEQYF
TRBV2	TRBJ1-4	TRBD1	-	TGTGCCGTTTCTGACAGGGGGGATAATGAAAAACTGTTTTTT	CAVSDRGDNEKLFF
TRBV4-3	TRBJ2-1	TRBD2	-	TGCGCCAGCAGCCAGAGGACTAGCGGGATGGGCAATGAGCAGTTCTTC	CASSQRTSGMGNEQFF
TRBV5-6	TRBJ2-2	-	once	-	CASSPRRTPGSCFF
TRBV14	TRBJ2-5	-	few	TGTGCCAGCAGCCAAGCTGGACTGGGAGGGGGAGAGACCCAGTACTTC	CASSQAGLGGGETQYF
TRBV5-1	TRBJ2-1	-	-	TGCGCCAGCAGCTTGGGACTCAACAATGAGCAGTTCTTC	CASSLGLNNEQFF
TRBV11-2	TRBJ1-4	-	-	TGTGCCAGCAGCGCTATTCAGGGGCTTAATGAAAAACTGTTTTTT	CASSAIQGLNEKLFF
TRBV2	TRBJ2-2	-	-	TGTGCCAGCAGTGAGGCAGGCCGGAACACCGGGGAGCTGTTTTTT	CASSEAGRNTGELFF
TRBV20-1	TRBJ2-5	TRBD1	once	TGCAGTGCTAATGGACAGGGGACTCAGTACTTC	CSANGQGTQYF
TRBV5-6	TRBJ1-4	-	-	TGTGCCAGCAGCTATTCCGGGGAAAAACTGTTTTTT	CASSYSGEKLFF
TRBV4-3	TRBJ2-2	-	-	TGCGCCAGCAGCCAAGATTTTGCAGGGACTGACACCGGGGAGCTGTTTTTT	CASSQDFAGTDTGELFF
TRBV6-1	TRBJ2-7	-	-	TGTGCCAGCAGTCCGCTCGGGGGTACAACCTACGAGCAGTACTTC	CASSPLGGTTYEQYF
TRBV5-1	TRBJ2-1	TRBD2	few	TGCGCCAGCAGCCCACTTACTAGCGGGAGATCGGATGAGCAGTTCTTC	CASSPLTSGRSDEQFF
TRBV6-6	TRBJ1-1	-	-	TGTGCCAGCAGTGGAGGGGAGACTGAAGCCTTCTTT	CASSGGETEAFF
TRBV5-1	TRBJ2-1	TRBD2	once	TGCGCCAGCAGCCGGGAGGGCGGGATATACAATGAGCAGTTCTTC	CASSREGGIYNEQFF
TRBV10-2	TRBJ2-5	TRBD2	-	TGCGCCAGCAGAGATAATAGCGGGAGTTTGGGTGAGACCCAGTACTTC	CASRDNSGSLGETQYF
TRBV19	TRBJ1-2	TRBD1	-	TGTGCCAGTAGGCAGAGAACAGGGGCTTCGCGCGGCTACACCTTC	CASRQRTGASRGYTF
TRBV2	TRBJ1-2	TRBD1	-	TGTGCCAGCAGTGAAACAGGGGCCGGAGGCTATGGCTACACCTTC	CASSETGAGGYGYTF
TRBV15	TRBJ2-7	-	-	TGTGCCACCAGCAGAGATCTAGGCGAGTCCTACGAGCAGTACTTC	CATSRDLGESYEQYF
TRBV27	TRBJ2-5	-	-	TGTGCCAGCAGTTTCCAGGGGTTGTCAGAGACCCAGTACTTC	CASSFQGLSETQYF
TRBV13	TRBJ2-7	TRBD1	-	TGTGCCAGCAGCTCCGGGACAGCAGGATACGAGCAGTACTTC	CASSSGTAGYEQYF
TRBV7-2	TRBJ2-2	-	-	TGTGCCAGCAGCATTACAAGGGGAAGCGGGGAGCTGTTTTTT	CASSITRGSGELFF
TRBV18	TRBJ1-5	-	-	TGTGCCAGCTCACTGGACGGGAGTCAGCCCCAGCATTTT	CASSLDGSQPQHF
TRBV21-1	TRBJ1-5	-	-	TGTGCCAGCAGCAAAGACAGGGTAGCTTTCGTGGGTAGCAATCAGCCCCAGCATTTT	CASSKDRVAFVGSNQPQHF
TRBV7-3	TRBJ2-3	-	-	TGTGCCAGCAGTCCCGCCGGTGGGGGCCGCACAGATACGCAGTATTTT	CASSPAGGGRTDTQYF
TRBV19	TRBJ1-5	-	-	TGTGCCAGTAGTACCTCGAGCGGGTATAGCAATCAGCCCCAGCATTTT	CASSTSSGYSNQPQHF
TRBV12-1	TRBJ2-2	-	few	TGTGCCAGCAGCTTTTCCGGGACAGTGAACACCGGGGAGCTGTTTTTT	CASSFSGTVNTGELFF
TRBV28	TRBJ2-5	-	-	TGTGCCAGCACCTTAGCAGGGGGGATAATTTACTTC	CASTLAGGIIYF
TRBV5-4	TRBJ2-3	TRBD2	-	TGTGCCAGCAGCTTTTGGCGGGGGATTCCGGATACGCAGTATTTT	CASSFWRGIPDTQYF
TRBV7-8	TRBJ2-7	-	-	TGTGCCAGCGGACAGACCTACGAGCAGTACTTC	CASGQTYEQYF
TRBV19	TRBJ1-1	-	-	TGTGCCAGTAGTCCCCGGAGAGAGAACACTGAAGCTTTCTTT	CASSPRRENTEAFF
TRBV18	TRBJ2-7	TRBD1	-	TGTGCCAGCTCAACAAAGCACCGGGACAGCTCCTACGAGCAGTACTTC	CASSTKHRDSSYEQYF
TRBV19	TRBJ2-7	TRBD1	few	TGTGCCAGCCAGGCGACAGGGGGCATTTACGAGCAGTACTTC	CASQATGGIYEQYF
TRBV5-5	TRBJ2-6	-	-	TGTGCCAGCAGCTTGACAGACCGGAACGTCCTGACTTTC	CASSLTDRNVLTF
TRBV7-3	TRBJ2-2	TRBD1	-	TGTGCCAGCAGCCAAACGACAGGGACCGGGGAGCTGTTTTTT	CASSQTTGTGELFF
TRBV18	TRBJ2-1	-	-	TGTGCCAGCTCCCCCACGGGGGGGACAGGGTACAATGAGCAGTTCTTC	CASSPTGGTGYNEQFF
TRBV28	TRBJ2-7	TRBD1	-	TGTGCCAGCAGTTTATCGACAGGGGGGTCCTACGAGCAGTACTTC	CASSLSTGGSYEQYF
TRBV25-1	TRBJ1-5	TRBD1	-	TGTGCCAGCAGCCCGACAGGGGGCTATCAGCCCCAGCATTTT	CASSPTGGYQPQHF
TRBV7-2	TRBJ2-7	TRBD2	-	TGTGCCAGCAGCTTACAACTAGCGGGAGTCTACGAGCAGTACTTC	CASSLQLAGVYEQYF
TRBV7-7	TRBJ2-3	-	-	TGTGCCAGTCAGACCGTCCCGGGGGATACGCAGTATTTT	CASQTVPGDTQYF
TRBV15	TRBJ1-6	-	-	TGTGCCACCAGCAGAGGGACAGTTAATTCACCCCTCCACTTT	CATSRGTVNSPLHF
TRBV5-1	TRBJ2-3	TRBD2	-	TGCGCCAGCAGCGTAAGACTAGCTAACCCAGATACGCAGTATTTT	CASSVRLANPDTQYF
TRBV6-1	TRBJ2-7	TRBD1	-	TGTGCCAGCAGTGAAGCGCTTATGGCAGGGGGCGCGGACGAGCAGTACTTC	CASSEALMAGGADEQYF
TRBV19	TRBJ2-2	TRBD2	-	TGTGCCAGCGGACTAGCGGACGGGGAGCTGTTTTTT	CASGLADGELFF
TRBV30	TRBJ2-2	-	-	TGTGCCTGGAGTGTACAGCTCACCGGGGAGCTGTTTTTT	CAWSVQLTGELFF
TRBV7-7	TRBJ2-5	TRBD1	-	TGCGCCAGCAGCCCTACAGGGGTCCAAGAGACCCAGTACTTC	CASSPTGVQETQYF
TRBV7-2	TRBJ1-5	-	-	TGTGCCAGCAGCTTGAGCGCGACTAGCAATCAGCCCCAGCATTTT	CASSLSATSNQPQHF
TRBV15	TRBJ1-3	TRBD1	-	TGTGCCACCAGCACCGGGACAGGGGCCGTGCGCTCTGGAAACACCATATATTTT	CATSTGTGAVRSGNTIYF
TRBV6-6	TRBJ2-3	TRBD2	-	TGTGCCAGCAGCACCCAACTAGCGGGTTACACAGATACGCAGTATTTT	CASSTQLAGYTDTQYF
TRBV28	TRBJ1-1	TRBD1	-	TGTGCCAGCAGTCCTAGGGGGACAGCGCCGAACACTGAAGCTTTCTTT	CASSPRGTAPNTEAFF
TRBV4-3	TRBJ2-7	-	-	TGCGCCAGCAGCCAAGGCCGGGAGCCCTACTACGAGCAGTACTTC	CASSQGREPYYEQYF